Given below is one T cell receptor (beta chain) in context. Its antigen is not known. The sample belongs to a study of cytomegalovirus exposure and HLA in healthy donors. Regarding the study as a whole: Sequencing depth roughly uniform across donors was assumed in presence/absence analyses. Later analysis associated a missense DCLRE1C variant with TCR beta V- and J-gene trimming.

Whereas donors were nominally healthy upon sampling, unrecorded immune exposures were probable. The primer mix had 60 Vbeta and 13 Jbeta primers. In the original processing: Per a later analysis, the number of unique TCR beta chains was roughly 80 million, of which roughly 11 million were shared. Using immunoSEQ multiplex PCR, the repertoire was profiled, and TCRdb retains in-frame clones only, with some absent. V, J and clone size reflect that table, while D and trimming were determined from the DNA. The table has tens of thousands of clones, approximately 77% seen once; the top ten hold roughly 3.6%. The sequence was collected from a man younger than 45 in good health and CMV-seronegative. Sequencing used PBMCs.

This chain's CDR3 is CASNPPGQGFNEQFF. CDR3 in DNA: TGTGCCAGCAACCCGCCGGGTCAGGGTTTCAATGAGCAGTTCTTC. This rearrangement joins TRBV28 to TRBJ2-1; possibly TRBD1 for D (5 bases). The germline gives CDR1 MDHEN, CDR2 SYDVKM. The CDR3 spans 15 residues. Trimming stripped 7 bases from V and 6 bases from J, with 19 bases between.